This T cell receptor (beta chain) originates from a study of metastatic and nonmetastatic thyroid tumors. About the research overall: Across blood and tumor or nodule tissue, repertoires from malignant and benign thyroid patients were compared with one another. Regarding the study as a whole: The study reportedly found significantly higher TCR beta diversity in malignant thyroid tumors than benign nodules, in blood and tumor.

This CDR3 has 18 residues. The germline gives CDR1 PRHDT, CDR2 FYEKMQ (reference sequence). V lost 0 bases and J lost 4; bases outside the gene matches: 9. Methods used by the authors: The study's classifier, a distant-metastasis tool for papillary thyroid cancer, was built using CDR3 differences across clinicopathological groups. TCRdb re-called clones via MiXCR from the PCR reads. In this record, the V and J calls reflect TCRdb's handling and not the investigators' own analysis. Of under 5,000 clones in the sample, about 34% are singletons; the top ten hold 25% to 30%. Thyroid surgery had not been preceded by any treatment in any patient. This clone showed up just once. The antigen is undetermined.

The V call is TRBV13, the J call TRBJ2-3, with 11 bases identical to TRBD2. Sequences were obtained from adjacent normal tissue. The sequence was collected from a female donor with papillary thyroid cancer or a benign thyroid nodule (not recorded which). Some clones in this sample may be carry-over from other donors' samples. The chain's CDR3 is CASSLGGLAGGLADTQYF. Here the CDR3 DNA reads TGTGCCAGCAGCTTAGGAGGCCTAGCGGGAGGTCTCGCAGATACGCAGTATTTT.